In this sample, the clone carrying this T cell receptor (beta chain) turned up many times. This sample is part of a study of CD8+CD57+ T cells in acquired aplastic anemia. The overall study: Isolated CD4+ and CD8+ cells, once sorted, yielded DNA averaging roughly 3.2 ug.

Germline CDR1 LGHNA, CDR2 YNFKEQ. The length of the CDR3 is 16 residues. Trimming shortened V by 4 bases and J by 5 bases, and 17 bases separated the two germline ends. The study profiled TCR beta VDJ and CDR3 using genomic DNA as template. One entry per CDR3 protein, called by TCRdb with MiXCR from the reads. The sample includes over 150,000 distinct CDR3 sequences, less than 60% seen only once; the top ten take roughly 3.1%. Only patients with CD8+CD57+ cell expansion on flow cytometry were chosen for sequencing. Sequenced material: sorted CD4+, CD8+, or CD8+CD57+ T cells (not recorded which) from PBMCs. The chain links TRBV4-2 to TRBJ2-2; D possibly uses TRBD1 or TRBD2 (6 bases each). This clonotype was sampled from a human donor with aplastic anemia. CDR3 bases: TGTGCCAGCAGCCCTGGGGGGCAGGGCACGACCGGGGAGCTGTTTTTT. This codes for CASSPGGQGTTGELFF.